The 3 T cell receptor beta chains reported below all come from one sample, sequenced in a study of T cell repertoires in cytomegalovirus infection (dated by TCRdb to between 2017 and 2020). The sequencer was an Illumina HiSeq 1500. The raw public data were reprocessed by TCRdb itself: fastp quality trimming at Q25, MiXCR clonotype calling, in-frame beta chains only. Each record represents a unique CDR3 protein, reported with the most common genes and DNA among its rows. The sample data list 200,000 or so distinct CDR3 sequences, and 35% to 40% of these were observed just once. Together, the top ten hold approximately 59% of the sample. The antigens these receptors bind are not known. The treatment or condition label here, explained by the study, means: in vitro stimulation with specific CMV peptide epitopes to enrich CMV-specific T cells. Sequencing used CD8+ T cells from cultured PBMCs, obtained from culture after CMV antigen stimulation. Receptors originate from a human donor in good health (CMV status not recorded). Some clones in this sample may be carry-over from other donors' samples.

This clonotype has a handful of counts. This chain links TRBV11-2 with TRBJ1-4; tentatively, D is TRBD1 (5 bases). Germline V CDR1 and CDR2: SGHAT, FQNNGV. Trimming shortened V by 6 bases and J by 11 bases, and 16 bases separated the two germline ends. The CDR3 is 13 amino acids. CDR3 DNA: TGTGCCAGCAGTGACAGTAGGAGGAGGAAACTGTTTTTT. Amino acid sequence: CASSDSRRRKLFF.

Ten or more counts support this clonotype. The rearrangement links TRBV6-6 to TRBJ1-1; 7 bases fit TRBD1. V was pared by 5 bases and J by 3 bases, with 12 bases of the junction left unmatched. The CDR3 has 16 residues. The germline V gene encodes CDR1 MNHNY and CDR2 SVGAGI (reference sequence). CDR3 sequence (DNA): TGTGCCAGCAGTAAAAATGTCAGGGGGGGAGACACTGAAGCTTTCTTT. Translating gives CASSKNVRGGDTEAFF.

In this sample, this clonotype turned up a few times. The chain carries TRBV7-9 and TRBJ2-2; 10 bases fit TRBD2. Germline CDR1 is SEHNR and CDR2 is FQNEAQ (reference sequence). CDR3 size: 20 residues. Germline trimming cut 4 bases from V and 1 base from J; bases unmatched to any gene: 15. CDR3 bases: TGTGCCAGCAGCTCCCCCATTTCGATAGCGGGGGGCCGGAACACCGGGGAGCTGTTTTTT. It yields the protein CASSSPISIAGGRNTGELFF.